This TCR beta chain comes out of a study of T-cell memory formation after mild COVID-19. TCRdb re-called the 5' RACE reads with MiXCR, one entry per CDR3 protein. This table holds hundreds of thousands of distinct CDR3 sequences, 20% to 30% found once. The CDR3 has 15 residues. CDR1 SNHLY and CDR2 FYNNEI come from the germline V gene. V dropped 3 bases and J dropped 4 bases, with 15 bases sitting between them. The TCR was taken from an adult woman who had mild COVID-19 (a few samples of this study predate the infection). Cell type and time point are not known. The chain carries TRBV2 and TRBJ1-1; D ambiguous. Material for sequencing was PBMCs or a T cell subset sorted from them (not recorded which). This chain's CDR3 is CASSDNRPPGTEAFF. The DNA for the CDR3 is TGTGCCAGCAGTGACAATCGGCCCCCAGGCACTGAAGCTTTCTTT.